A selection of T cell receptor beta chains follows, all from one sample in a study of cytomegalovirus exposure and HLA in healthy donors. Assay used: immunoSEQ multiplex PCR; TCRdb lists only in-frame clones, some missing. The table records about 200,000 clones, around 83% of them present only once. The sample taken for sequencing was PBMCs. Receptors originate from a middle-aged woman in good health and CMV-seronegative. CDR3s include the opening cysteine and the closing phenylalanine or tryptophan. Fields, in order: J gene, clone size, V gene, D gene, CDR3 protein, CDR3 DNA. The D gene is left open where the match is weak. Size tells how often a clone was seen (once, few, many) or the class of an expanded clone, and some rows leave it out.

TRBJ2-5,-,TRBV7-9,-,CASSLNSASETQYF,TGTGCCAGCAGCTTGAACTCCGCCTCAGAGACCCAGTACTTC
TRBJ2-7,-,TRBV2,-,CASSRGDGYSYEQYF,TGTGCCAGCAGTCGGGGTGATGGTTATTCCTACGAGCAGTACTTC
TRBJ2-4,-,TRBV9,-,CASSRAEAVKNIQYF,TGTGCCAGCAGCAGAGCGGAGGCGGTCAAAAACATTCAGTACTTC
TRBJ1-1,-,TRBV7-9,-,CASSLEWAGTEAFF,TGTGCCAGCAGCTTGGAGTGGGCGGGCACTGAAGCTTTCTTT
TRBJ1-5,-,TRBV2,-,CASRTGSNQPQHF,TGTGCCAGCAGGACGGGAAGCAATCAGCCCCAGCATTTT
TRBJ2-1,-,TRBV5-6,TRBD1,CARSTGWGWDYNEQFF,TGTGCCAGATCGACAGGGTGGGGATGGGATTACAATGAGCAGTTCTTC
TRBJ2-1,-,TRBV25-1,TRBD2,CASSLIGGTSGNEQFF,TGTGCCAGCAGTTTAATCGGCGGGACTAGCGGCAATGAGCAGTTCTTC
TRBJ2-3,few,TRBV7-6,TRBD2,CASSFLLAGAGTDTQYF,TGTGCCAGCAGCTTCCTCCTCGCGGGAGCGGGCACAGATACGCAGTATTTT
TRBJ2-1,-,TRBV11-2,TRBD2,CASSLLSGRAHEQFF,TGTGCCAGCAGCTTGTTAAGCGGGAGGGCACATGAGCAGTTCTTC
TRBJ2-3,-,TRBV14,TRBD2,CASSQGGLADNTDTQYF,TGTGCCAGCAGCCAAGGGGGACTAGCGGACAACACAGATACGCAGTATTTT
TRBJ2-2,-,TRBV7-2,-,CASSFPGGGELFF,TGTGCCAGCAGCTTCCCCGGCGGAGGGGAGCTGTTTTTT
TRBJ2-7,-,TRBV10-2,TRBD2,CASSETSGGSYEQYF,TGCGCCAGCAGTGAAACTAGCGGGGGCTCCTACGAGCAGTACTTC
TRBJ2-3,once,TRBV4-1,TRBD2,CASSLGLAETDTQYF,TGCGCCAGCAGCCTAGGACTAGCGGAAACAGATACGCAGTATTTT
TRBJ1-3,-,TRBV28,-,CASSLSGVSTIYF,TGTGCCAGCAGTTTATCGGGGGTCAGCACCATATATTTT
TRBJ2-5,-,TRBV7-2,-,CASSWDRTAQETQYF,TGTGCCAGCAGCTGGGACCGGACAGCCCAAGAGACCCAGTACTTC
TRBJ2-7,-,TRBV2,TRBD1,CASSRIPGQGLSYEQYF,TGTGCCAGCAGTAGGATCCCGGGACAGGGGTTGTCCTACGAGCAGTACTTC
TRBJ2-7,-,TRBV5-5,TRBD1,CASSSTGYSYEQYF,TGTGCCAGCAGCTCGACAGGGTACTCCTACGAGCAGTACTTC
TRBJ2-7,-,TRBV18,-,CASSPLQAYEQYF,TGTGCCAGCTCACCTCTACAGGCCTACGAGCAGTACTTC
TRBJ1-1,-,TRBV5-6,-,CASSLAGGQTNTEAFF,TGTGCCAGCAGCCTAGCTGGGGGACAAACGAACACTGAAGCTTTCTTT
TRBJ2-1,once,TRBV10-3,-,CAIAIDNEQFF,TGTGCCATCGCTATAGACAATGAGCAGTTCTTC
TRBJ2-1,-,TRBV5-1,TRBD2,CASSFGTSGGPSREQFF,TGCGCCAGCAGCTTCGGGACTAGCGGAGGCCCTTCTCGTGAGCAGTTCTTC
TRBJ1-1,-,TRBV7-9,-,CASSLPLAANTEAFF,TGTGCCAGCAGCTTACCCCTAGCGGCGAACACTGAAGCTTTCTTT
TRBJ1-1,few,TRBV5-1,TRBD1,CASTTGQGLTEAFF,TGCGCCAGCACCACCGGACAGGGCCTGACTGAAGCTTTCTTT
TRBJ2-7,-,TRBV5-1,-,CASSLGQNYEQYF,TGCGCCAGCAGCTTGGGACAGAACTACGAGCAGTACTTC
TRBJ1-1,-,TRBV28,TRBD1,CASSQLQGPTFF,TGTGCCAGCAGTCAGTTACAGGGGCCAACTTTCTTT
TRBJ1-4,-,TRBV7-6,TRBD1,CASSEAGQSDEKLFF,TGTGCCAGCAGCGAGGCGGGACAGTCCGATGAAAAACTGTTTTTT
TRBJ2-7,once,TRBV10-3,TRBD2,CAISATSASYEQYF,TGTGCCATCAGTGCAACTAGCGCCTCCTACGAGCAGTACTTC
TRBJ1-1,-,TRBV2,TRBD1,CASSLSGGFGTEAFF,TGTGCCAGCAGTCTCTCAGGGGGCTTTGGCACTGAAGCTTTCTTT
TRBJ2-7,-,TRBV29-1,TRBD1,CSVVDRAYEQYF,TGCAGCGTTGTGGACAGGGCCTACGAGCAGTACTTC
TRBJ1-1,-,TRBV19,-,CASSPRQAEAFF,TGTGCCAGTAGTCCCCGACAGGCTGAAGCTTTCTTT
TRBJ1-1,-,TRBV10-3,TRBD1,CAIRGRGTGGNTEAFF,TGTGCCATCAGAGGTAGGGGGACAGGGGGGAACACTGAAGCTTTCTTT
TRBJ2-3,-,TRBV30,TRBD2,CAWSLGGIKGDTQYF,TGTGCCTGGAGCCTGGGAGGGATAAAAGGGGATACGCAGTATTTT
TRBJ1-5,-,TRBV15,TRBD1,CATHRGGNQPQHF,TGTGCCACCCACAGGGGGGGCAATCAGCCCCAGCATTTT
TRBJ1-2,-,TRBV30,-,CAPRAPGEFPDGYTF,TGTGCCCCTCGGGCCCCCGGGGAGTTTCCTGATGGCTACACCTTC
TRBJ2-5,few,TRBV9,-,CASRQASDSRETQYF,TGTGCCAGCAGGCAAGCGTCCGACTCGAGAGAGACCCAGTACTTC
TRBJ1-4,-,TRBV11-2,TRBD1,CASSLFNWGRGSEKLFF,TGTGCCAGCAGCTTGTTTAACTGGGGCAGGGGGAGTGAAAAACTGTTTTTT
TRBJ2-1,-,TRBV27,-,CASSLIGLAVSDEQFF,TGTGCCAGCAGCTTAATAGGGCTAGCAGTCTCGGATGAGCAGTTCTTC
TRBJ2-5,once,TRBV5-4,-,CASSLASIEETQYF,TGTGCCAGCAGCTTGGCCTCTATAGAAGAGACCCAGTACTTC
TRBJ2-3,-,TRBV19,-,CASTGPRDTQYF,TGTGCCAGTACTGGGCCACGAGATACGCAGTATTTT
TRBJ2-3,once,TRBV9,TRBD1,CASSVRGQHLGTDTQYF,TGTGCCAGCAGCGTCCGGGGACAGCATTTGGGCACAGATACGCAGTATTTT
TRBJ2-2,-,TRBV25-1,-,CASRKKGVANTGELFF,TGTGCCAGCAGAAAGAAGGGGGTAGCGAACACCGGGGAGCTGTTTTTT
TRBJ2-2,once,TRBV5-1,-,CASSLYQSNTGELFF,TGCGCCAGCAGCTTGTATCAGTCGAACACCGGGGAGCTGTTTTTT
TRBJ2-3,-,TRBV7-7,TRBD1,CASSHRDREGDTQYF,TGTGCCAGCAGCCACCGGGACAGGGAGGGAGATACGCAGTATTTT
TRBJ1-5,-,TRBV19,-,CASSIDLASGQPQHF,TGTGCCAGTAGTATAGATCTGGCCAGCGGTCAGCCCCAGCATTTT
TRBJ1-2,few,TRBV7-3,-,CASSRQGFTDYGYTF,TGTGCCAGCAGCCGTCAGGGGTTTACTGACTATGGCTACACCTTC
TRBJ1-4,-,TRBV7-2,-,CASRKGGGAAEKLFF,TGTGCCAGCAGGAAGGGCGGGGGCGCTGCTGAAAAACTGTTTTTT
TRBJ2-7,-,TRBV27,TRBD1,CASIGTGGRREQYF,TGTGCCAGCATCGGGACAGGGGGAAGGCGGGAGCAGTACTTC
TRBJ1-2,few,TRBV5-5,-,CASSLELLVGTGYGYTF,TGTGCCAGCAGCTTGGAACTCCTTGTTGGGACTGGGTATGGCTACACCTTC
TRBJ2-7,-,TRBV7-3,TRBD2,CASSQGPGLEYEQYF,TGTGCCAGCAGCCAAGGGCCGGGACTAGAGTACGAGCAGTACTTC
TRBJ1-1,-,TRBV4-1,-,CASSQERWSPDSTMNTEAFF,TGCGCCAGCAGCCAAGAAAGGTGGAGCCCCGACTCCACGATGAACACTGAAGCTTTCTTT